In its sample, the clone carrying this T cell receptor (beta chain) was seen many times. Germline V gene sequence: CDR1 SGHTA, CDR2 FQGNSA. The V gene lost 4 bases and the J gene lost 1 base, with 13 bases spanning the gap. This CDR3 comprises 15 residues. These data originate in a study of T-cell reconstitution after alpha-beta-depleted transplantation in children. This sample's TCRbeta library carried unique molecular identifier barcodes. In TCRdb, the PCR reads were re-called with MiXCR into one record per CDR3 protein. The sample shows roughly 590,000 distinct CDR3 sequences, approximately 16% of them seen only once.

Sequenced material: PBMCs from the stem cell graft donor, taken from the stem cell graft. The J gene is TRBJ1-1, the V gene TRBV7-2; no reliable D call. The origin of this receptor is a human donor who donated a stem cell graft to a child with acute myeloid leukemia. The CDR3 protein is CASSSYPAGNTEAFF. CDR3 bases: TGTGCCAGCAGCTCCTATCCCGCCGGGAACACTGAAGCTTTCTTT.